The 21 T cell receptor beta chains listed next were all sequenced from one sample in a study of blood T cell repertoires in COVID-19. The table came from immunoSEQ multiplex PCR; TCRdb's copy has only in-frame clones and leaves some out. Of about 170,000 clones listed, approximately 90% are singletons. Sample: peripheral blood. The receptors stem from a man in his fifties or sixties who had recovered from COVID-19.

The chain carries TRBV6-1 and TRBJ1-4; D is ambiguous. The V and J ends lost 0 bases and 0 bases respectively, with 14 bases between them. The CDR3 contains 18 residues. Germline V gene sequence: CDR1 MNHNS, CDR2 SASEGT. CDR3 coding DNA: TGTGCCAGCAGTGAAGCTTGGGCAGGATGGGCAACTAATGAAAAACTGTTTTTT. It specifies CASSEAWAGWATNEKLFF.

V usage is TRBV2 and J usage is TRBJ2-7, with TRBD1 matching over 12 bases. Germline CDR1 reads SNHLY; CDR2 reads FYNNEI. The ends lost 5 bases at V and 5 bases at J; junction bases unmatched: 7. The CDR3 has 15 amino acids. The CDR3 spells CASSPLGQGADEQYF. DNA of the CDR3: TGTGCCAGCAGTCCATTGGGACAGGGGGCGGACGAGCAGTACTTC.

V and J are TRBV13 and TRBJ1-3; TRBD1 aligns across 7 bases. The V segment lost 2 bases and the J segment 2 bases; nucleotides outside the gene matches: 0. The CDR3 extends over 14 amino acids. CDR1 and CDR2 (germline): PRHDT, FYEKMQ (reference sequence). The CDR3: CASSLQGAGNTIYF. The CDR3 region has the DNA TGTGCCAGCAGCTTACAGGGGGCTGGAAACACCATATATTTT. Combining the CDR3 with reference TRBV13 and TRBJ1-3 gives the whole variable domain AAGVIQSPRHLIKEKRETATLKCYPIPRHDTVYWYQQGPGQDPQFLISFYEKMQSDKGSIPDRFSAQQFSDYHSELNMSSLELGDSALYFCASSLQGAGNTIYFGEGSWLTVV.

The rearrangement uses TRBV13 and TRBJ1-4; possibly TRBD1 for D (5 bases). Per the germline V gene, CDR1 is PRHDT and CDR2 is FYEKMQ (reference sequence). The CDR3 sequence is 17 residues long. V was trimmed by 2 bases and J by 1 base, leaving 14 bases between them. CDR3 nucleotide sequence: TGTGCCAGCAGCTTACCGCTGGGGGGAGGAACTAATGAAAAACTGTTTTTT. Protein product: CASSLPLGGGTNEKLFF.

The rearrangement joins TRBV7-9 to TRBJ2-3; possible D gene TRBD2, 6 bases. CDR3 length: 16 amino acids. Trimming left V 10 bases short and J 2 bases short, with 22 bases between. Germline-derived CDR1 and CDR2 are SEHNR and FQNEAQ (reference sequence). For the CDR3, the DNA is TGTGCCACGAACGAGAGGACTACCATTTTCACAGATACGCAGTATTTT. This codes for CATNERTTIFTDTQYF.

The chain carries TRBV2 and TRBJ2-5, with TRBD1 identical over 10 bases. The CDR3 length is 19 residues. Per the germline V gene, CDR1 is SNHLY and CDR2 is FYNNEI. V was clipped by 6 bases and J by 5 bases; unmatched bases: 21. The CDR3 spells CASRGDRGLGGGPRETQYF. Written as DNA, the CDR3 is TGTGCCAGCAGAGGAGACAGGGGGCTAGGGGGAGGGCCGCGGGAGACCCAGTACTTC. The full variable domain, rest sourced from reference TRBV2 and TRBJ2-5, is EPEVTQTPSHQVTQMGQEVILRCVPISNHLYFYWYRQILGQKVEFLVSFYNNEISEKSEIFDDQFSVERPDGSNFTLKIRSTKLEDSAMYFCASRGDRGLGGGPRETQYFGPGTRLLVL.

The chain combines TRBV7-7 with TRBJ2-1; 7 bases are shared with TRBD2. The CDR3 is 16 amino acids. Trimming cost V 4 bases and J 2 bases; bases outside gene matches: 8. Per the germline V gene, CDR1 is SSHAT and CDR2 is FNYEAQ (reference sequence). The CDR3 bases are TGTGCCAGCAGCTCCCTTAGCGGGTCGGCCTACAATGAGCAGTTCTTC. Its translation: CASSSLSGSAYNEQFF.

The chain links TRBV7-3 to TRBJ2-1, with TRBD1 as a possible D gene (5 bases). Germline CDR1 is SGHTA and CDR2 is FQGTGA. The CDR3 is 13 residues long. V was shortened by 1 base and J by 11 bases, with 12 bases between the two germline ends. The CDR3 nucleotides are TGTGCCAGCAGCTTAATTGGGGCCGCGAAGCAGTTCTTC. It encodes CASSLIGAAKQFF.

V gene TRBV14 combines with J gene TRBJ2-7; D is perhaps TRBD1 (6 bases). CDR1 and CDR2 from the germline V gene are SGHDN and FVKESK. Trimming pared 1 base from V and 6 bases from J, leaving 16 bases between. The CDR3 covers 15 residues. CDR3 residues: CASSQGGATRGEQYF. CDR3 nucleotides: TGTGCCAGCAGCCAAGGGGGCGCCACCAGGGGCGAGCAGTACTTC.

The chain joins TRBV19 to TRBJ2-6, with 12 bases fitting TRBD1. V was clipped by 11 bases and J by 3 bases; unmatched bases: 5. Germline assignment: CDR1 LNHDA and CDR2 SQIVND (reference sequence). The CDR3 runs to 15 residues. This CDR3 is CAAGTGGGGANVLTF. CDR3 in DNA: TGTGCCGCAGGGACAGGGGGCGGTGGGGCCAACGTCCTGACTTTC.

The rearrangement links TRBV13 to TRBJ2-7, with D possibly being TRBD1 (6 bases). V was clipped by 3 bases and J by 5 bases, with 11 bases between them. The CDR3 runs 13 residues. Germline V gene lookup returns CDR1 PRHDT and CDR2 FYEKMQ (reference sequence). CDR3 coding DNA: TGTGCCAGCAGCTTTGGACAGTATAACGAGCAGTACTTC. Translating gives CASSFGQYNEQYF.

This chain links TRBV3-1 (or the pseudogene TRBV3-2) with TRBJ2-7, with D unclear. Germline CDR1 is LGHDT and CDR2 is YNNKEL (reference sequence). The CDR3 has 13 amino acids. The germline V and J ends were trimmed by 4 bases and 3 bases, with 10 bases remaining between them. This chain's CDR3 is CASSPKPVYEQYF. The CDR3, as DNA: TGTGCCAGCAGCCCGAAGCCGGTCTACGAGCAGTACTTC.

The CDR3 DNA sequence: TGCGCCAGCAGCTCCGTAGGAGCGGAACAAGAGACCCAGTACTTC. The encoded protein is CASSSVGAEQETQYF. The J gene is TRBJ2-5, the V gene TRBV5-1; D perhaps matches TRBD2 (5 bases). The CDR3 consists of 15 residues. V shed 3 bases and J shed 2 bases, with 14 bases lying between them. Germline V lookup: CDR1 SGHRS, CDR2 YFSETQ.

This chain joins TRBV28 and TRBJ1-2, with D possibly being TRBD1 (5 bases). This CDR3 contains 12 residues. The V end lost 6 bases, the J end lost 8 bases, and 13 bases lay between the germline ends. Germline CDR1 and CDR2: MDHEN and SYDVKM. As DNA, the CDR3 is TGTGCCAGCAGACCGGGGGTGGGCGGCTACACCTTC. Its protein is CASRPGVGGYTF.

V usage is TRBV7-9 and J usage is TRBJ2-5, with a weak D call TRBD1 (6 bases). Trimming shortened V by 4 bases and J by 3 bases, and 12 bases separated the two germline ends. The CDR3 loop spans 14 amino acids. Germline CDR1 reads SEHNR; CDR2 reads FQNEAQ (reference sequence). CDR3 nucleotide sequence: TGTGCCAGCAGCTCCGGACAGTACGAAGAGACCCAGTACTTC. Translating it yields CASSSGQYEETQYF.

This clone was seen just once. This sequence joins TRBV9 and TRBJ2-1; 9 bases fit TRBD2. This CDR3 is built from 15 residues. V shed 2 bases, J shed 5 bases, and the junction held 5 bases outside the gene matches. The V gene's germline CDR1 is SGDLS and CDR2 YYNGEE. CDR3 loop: CASSVGLASDNEQFF. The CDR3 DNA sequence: TGTGCCAGCAGCGTCGGACTAGCGAGCGACAATGAGCAGTTCTTC.

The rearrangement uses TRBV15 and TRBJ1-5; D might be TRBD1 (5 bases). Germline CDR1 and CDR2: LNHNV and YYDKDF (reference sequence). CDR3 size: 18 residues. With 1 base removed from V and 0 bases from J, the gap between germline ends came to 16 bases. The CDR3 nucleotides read TGTGCCACCAGCAGAGGATCGGGGGGAAGAATTAGCAATCAGCCCCAGCATTTT. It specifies CATSRGSGGRISNQPQHF.

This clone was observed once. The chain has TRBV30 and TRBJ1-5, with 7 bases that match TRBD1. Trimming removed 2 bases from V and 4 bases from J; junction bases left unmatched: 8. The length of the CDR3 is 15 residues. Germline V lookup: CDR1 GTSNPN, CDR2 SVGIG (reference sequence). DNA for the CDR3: TGTGCCTGGAGTTACCCAACAGGGGCGAATCAGCCCCAGCATTTT. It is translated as CAWSYPTGANQPQHF.

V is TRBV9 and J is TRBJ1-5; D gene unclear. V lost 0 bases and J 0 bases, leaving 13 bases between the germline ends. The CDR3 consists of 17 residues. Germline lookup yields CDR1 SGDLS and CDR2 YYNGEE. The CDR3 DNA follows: TGTGCCAGCAGCGTAGGGGCAGCTTATGATAGCAATCAGCCCCAGCATTTT. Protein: CASSVGAAYDSNQPQHF.

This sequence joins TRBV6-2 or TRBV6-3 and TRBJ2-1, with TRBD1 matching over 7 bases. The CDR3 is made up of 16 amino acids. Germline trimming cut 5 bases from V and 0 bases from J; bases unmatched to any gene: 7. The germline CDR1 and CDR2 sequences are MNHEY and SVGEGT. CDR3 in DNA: TGTGCCAGCAGTGACCGACAGGGAAGCTCCTACAATGAGCAGTTCTTC. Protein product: CASSDRQGSSYNEQFF.

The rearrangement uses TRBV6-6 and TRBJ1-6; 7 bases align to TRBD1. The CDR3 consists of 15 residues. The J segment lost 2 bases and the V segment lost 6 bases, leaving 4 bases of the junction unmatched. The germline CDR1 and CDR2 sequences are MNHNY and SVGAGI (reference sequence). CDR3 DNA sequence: TGTGCCAGCAGCCGGCAGGGGGCCTATAATTCACCCCTCCACTTT. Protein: CASSRQGAYNSPLHF.